The 6 T cell receptor beta chains in this list originate from one sample, sequenced in a study of T cell repertoires in cytomegalovirus infection. TCRdb ran MiXCR on the reads and lists one entry per CDR3 protein. The sample consists of 650,000 to 850,000 distinct CDR3 sequences, around 29% of them appearing once. These TCRs are of unknown antigen specificity. The sample consisted of cultured CD8+ T cells from PBMCs, taken from culture after CMV antigen stimulation. These receptors originate from a human donor in good health (CMV status not recorded). Some clones in this sample may be carry-over from other donors' samples.

This clonotype was picked up a small number of times. The rearrangement joins TRBV5-1 to TRBJ1-1, with 8 bases lining up with TRBD1. The junction had 11 bases not matched to a gene; V was cut back by 4 bases and J by 0 bases. The germline CDR1 and CDR2 sequences are SGHRS and YFSETQ. CDR3 length: 17 amino acids. This CDR3 reads CASSPVQGERMNTEAFF. The DNA of the CDR3 is TGCGCCAGCAGCCCCGTACAGGGGGAGAGGATGAACACTGAAGCTTTCTTT.

The chain joins TRBV27 to TRBJ2-1; weak D call: TRBD1 (5 bases). The CDR3 runs to 12 residues. Trimming removed 4 bases at V and 8 bases at J, with 9 bases between. The germline gives CDR1 MNHEY, CDR2 SMNVEV (reference sequence). The CDR3 DNA is TGTGCCAGCAGTTGGGCAGGGTATGAGCAGTTCTTC. This sequence encodes CASSWAGYEQFF.

In its sample, this clonotype was seen many times. This chain links TRBV6-5 with TRBJ1-1; D gene ambiguous. Germline V gene sequence: CDR1 MNHEY, CDR2 SVGAGI. This CDR3 comprises 13 residues. Trimming shortened V by 5 bases and J by 0 bases, and 7 bases separated the two germline ends. CDR3 DNA: TGTGCCAGCAGTACCGAGATGAACACTGAAGCTTTCTTT. This encodes CASSTEMNTEAFF.

This clonotype has more than one count but fewer than ten. This chain uses TRBV7-9 with TRBJ1-5; 9 bases match TRBD1. The CDR3 loop spans 15 amino acids. V gave up 5 bases and J gave up 3 bases; unmatched junction bases: 5. From germline, CDR1 is SEHNR and CDR2 FQNEAQ (reference sequence). CDR3 nucleotides: TGTGCCAGCAGCCTAACAGGGGGCCTCAATCAGCCCCAGCATTTT. It codes for CASSLTGGLNQPQHF.

This clonotype has just a few counts. The rearrangement uses TRBV7-6 and TRBJ1-2; 7 bases line up with TRBD1. The V segment lost 5 bases and the J segment 4 bases; nucleotides outside the gene matches: 7. Germline V gene sequence: CDR1 SGHVS, CDR2 FNYEAQ. The length of the CDR3 is 14 residues. This CDR3 reads CASSPRGQVYGYTF. The DNA for the CDR3 is TGTGCCAGCAGCCCAAGGGGGCAGGTCTATGGCTACACCTTC. Full variable domain (outside the CDR3, taken from reference TRBV7-6 and TRBJ1-2): GAGVSQSPRYKVTKRGQDVALRCDPISGHVSLYWYRQALGQGPEFLTYFNYEAQQDKSGLPNDRFSAERPEGSISTLTIQRTEQRDSAMYRCASSPRGQVYGYTFGSGTRLTVV.

V usage is TRBV19 and J usage is TRBJ1-5; 8 nucleotides align to TRBD1. The V gene end was trimmed by 5 bases and the J gene end by 2 bases; junction bases not matched to a gene: 17. The CDR3 runs to 19 residues. Per germline, CDR1 LNHDA and CDR2 SQIVND (reference sequence). The CDR3 sequence is CASSRIGTGQGMGNQPQHF. The CDR3 bases are TGTGCCAGTAGTCGAATCGGAACCGGACAGGGAATGGGCAATCAGCCCCAGCATTTT.